This TCR beta chain was found in a study of T cell repertoires in cytomegalovirus infection. On the study more broadly: Both recently identified HLA-C-restricted and well-studied HLA-B-restricted CMV epitopes were used in the study. Public TCR beta signatures provided an indication of both CMV infection and a matching HLA type. Study results and limitations: Based on cumulative public TCR beta family frequency, carriers of CMV plus the relevant HLA were identified. Predominance within the ex vivo response was attributable to HLA-C-restricted CMV-specific TCR beta clonotypes.

V was pared by 1 base and J by 4 bases, with 9 bases between. CDR1 and CDR2 from the germline V gene are DFQATT and SNEGSKA (reference sequence). The CDR3 length is 13 residues. TCRdb redid the calling of the reads with MiXCR, one entry per CDR3 protein. The table has approximately 910,000 distinct CDR3 sequences, approximately 32% seen once. In its sample, this clonotype was seen once. Its antigen is not known. The sequenced sample was cultured CD8+ T cells from PBMCs, obtained from culture after CMV antigen stimulation. The chain uses TRBV20-1 and TRBJ2-3; D is unclear. The clonotype was recovered from a human donor in good health (CMV status not recorded). Some clones in this sample may be carry-over from other donors' samples. CDR3 coding DNA: TGCAGTGCTAGAGCTACCAGAGCAGATACGCAGTATTTT. It yields the protein CSARATRADTQYF.